These 2 T cell receptor beta chains were all obtained from the same sample, sequenced in a study of cytomegalovirus exposure and HLA in healthy donors. PCR was performed using 60 Vbeta and 13 Jbeta primers. Method: immunoSEQ multiplex PCR; TCRdb's copy keeps in-frame clones and lacks some. The table lists 150,000 to 200,000 clones, around 81% of them singletons, with approximately 2% in the top ten. Specimen: PBMCs. These receptor sequences come from a woman aged 18-29 years in good health and CMV-seropositive.

The rearrangement links TRBV6-6 to TRBJ1-5, with TRBD1 as a possible D gene (5 bases). Germline loops: CDR1 MNHNY, CDR2 SVGAGI (reference sequence). With 6 bases removed from V and 5 bases from J, the gap between germline ends came to 14 bases. The CDR3 spans 14 residues. The DNA of the CDR3 is TGTGCCAGCAGAATGGGGGAGGGGTATCAGCCCCAGCATTTT. Encoded protein: CASRMGEGYQPQHF.

In this sample, this clone turned up a few times. V is TRBV7-3 and J is TRBJ2-3; perhaps TRBD2 as D (5 bases). Trimming left V 3 bases short and J 6 bases short, with 16 bases between. Germline CDR1 reads SGHTA; CDR2 reads FQGTGA. This CDR3 has 15 residues. The CDR3 DNA reads as TGTGCCAGCAGCTTTGAGCTAGCTGCCCCGGATACGCAGTATTTT. Translated: CASSFELAAPDTQYF.